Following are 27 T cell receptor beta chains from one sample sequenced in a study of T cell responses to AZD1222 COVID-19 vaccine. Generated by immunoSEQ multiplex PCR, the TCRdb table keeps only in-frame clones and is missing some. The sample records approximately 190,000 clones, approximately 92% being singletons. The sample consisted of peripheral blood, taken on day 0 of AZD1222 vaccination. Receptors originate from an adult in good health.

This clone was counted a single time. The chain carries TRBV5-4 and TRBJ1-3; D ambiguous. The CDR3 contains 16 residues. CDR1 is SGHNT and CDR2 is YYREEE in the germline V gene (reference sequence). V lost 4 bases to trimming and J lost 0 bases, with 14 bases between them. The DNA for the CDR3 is TGTGCCAGCAGCCGCGCCGGACCGGACTCTGGAAACACCATATATTTT. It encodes CASSRAGPDSGNTIYF. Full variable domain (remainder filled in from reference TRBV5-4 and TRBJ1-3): ETGVTQSPTHLIKTRGQQVTLRCSSQSGHNTVSWYQQALGQGPQFIFQYYREEENGRGNFPPRFSGLQFPNYSSELNVNALELDDSALYLCASSRAGPDSGNTIYFGEGSWLTVV.

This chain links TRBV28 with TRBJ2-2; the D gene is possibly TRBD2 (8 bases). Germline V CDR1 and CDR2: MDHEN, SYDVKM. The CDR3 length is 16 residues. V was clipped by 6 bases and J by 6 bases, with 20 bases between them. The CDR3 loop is CASRTGGGDPSGELFF. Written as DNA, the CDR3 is TGTGCCAGCAGAACGGGAGGGGGCGACCCTTCCGGGGAGCTGTTTTTT.

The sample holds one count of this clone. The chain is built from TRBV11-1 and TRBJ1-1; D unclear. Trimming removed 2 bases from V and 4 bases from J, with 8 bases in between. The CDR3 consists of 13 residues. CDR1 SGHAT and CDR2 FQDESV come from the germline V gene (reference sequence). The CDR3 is CASSLYGGTEAFF. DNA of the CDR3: TGTGCCAGCAGCTTATACGGCGGCACTGAAGCTTTCTTT.

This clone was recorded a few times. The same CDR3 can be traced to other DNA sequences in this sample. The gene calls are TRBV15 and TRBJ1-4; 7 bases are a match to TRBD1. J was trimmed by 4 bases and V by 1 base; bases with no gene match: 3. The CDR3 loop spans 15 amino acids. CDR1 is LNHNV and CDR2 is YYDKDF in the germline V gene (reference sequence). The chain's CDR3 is CATSRVDRSNEKLFF. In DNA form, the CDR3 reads TGTGCCACCAGCAGAGTGGACAGGAGTAATGAAAAACTGTTTTTT.

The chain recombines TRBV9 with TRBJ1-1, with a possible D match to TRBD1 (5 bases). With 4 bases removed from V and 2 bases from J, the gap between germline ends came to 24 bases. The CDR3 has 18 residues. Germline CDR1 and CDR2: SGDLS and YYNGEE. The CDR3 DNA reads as TGTGCCAGCAGCTCCCACGGCGGGGCAGGCTCGAGAAACACTGAAGCTTTCTTT. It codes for CASSSHGGAGSRNTEAFF.

The CDR3 nucleotides are TGTGCCAGCAGCTTACCGGGACAGGGACGGAGCAATGAGCAGTTCTTC. This codes for CASSLPGQGRSNEQFF. This chain connects TRBV7-9 to TRBJ2-1; 9 bases are shared with TRBD1. Germline CDR1 SEHNR, CDR2 FQNEAQ (reference sequence). This CDR3 contains 16 residues. V was pared by 2 bases and J by 6 bases, with 8 bases of the junction left unmatched.

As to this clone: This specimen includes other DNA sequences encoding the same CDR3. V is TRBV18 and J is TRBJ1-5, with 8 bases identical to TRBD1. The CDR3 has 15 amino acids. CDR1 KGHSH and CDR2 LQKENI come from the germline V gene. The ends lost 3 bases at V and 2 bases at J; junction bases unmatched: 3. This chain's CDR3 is CASSPGQGGNQPQHF. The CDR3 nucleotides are TGTGCCAGCTCACCTGGACAGGGTGGCAATCAGCCCCAGCATTTT.

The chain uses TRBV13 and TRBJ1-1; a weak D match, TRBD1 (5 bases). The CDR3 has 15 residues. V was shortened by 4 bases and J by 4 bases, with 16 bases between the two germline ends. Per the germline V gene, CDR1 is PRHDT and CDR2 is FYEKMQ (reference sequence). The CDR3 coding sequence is TGTGCCAGCAGCTCCCTCGGGGGGGAGAGCACTGAAGCTTTCTTT. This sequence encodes CASSSLGGESTEAFF.

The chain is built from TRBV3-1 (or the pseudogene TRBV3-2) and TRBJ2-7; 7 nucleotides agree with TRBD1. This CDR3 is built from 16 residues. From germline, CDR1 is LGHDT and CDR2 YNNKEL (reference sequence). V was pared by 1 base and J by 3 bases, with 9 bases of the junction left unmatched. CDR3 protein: CASSQGQGSGFYEQYF. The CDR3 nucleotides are TGTGCCAGCAGCCAAGGACAGGGATCGGGATTCTACGAGCAGTACTTC.

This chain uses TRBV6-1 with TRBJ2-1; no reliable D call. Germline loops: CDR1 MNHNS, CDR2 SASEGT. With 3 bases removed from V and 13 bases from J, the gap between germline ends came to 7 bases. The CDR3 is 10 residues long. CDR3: CASSDLGQFF. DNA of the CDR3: TGTGCCAGCAGTGATCTAGGACAGTTCTTC.

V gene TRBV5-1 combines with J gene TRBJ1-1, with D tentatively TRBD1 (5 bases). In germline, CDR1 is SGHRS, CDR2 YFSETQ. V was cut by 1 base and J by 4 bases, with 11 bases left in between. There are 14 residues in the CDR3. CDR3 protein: CASSLSLGPTEAFF. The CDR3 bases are TGCGCCAGCAGCTTGTCCCTGGGACCCACTGAAGCTTTCTTT.

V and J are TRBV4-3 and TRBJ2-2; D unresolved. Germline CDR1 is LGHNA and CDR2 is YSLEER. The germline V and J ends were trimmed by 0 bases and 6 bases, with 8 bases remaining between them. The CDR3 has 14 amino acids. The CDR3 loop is CASSQDWLSGELFF. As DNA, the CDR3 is TGCGCCAGCAGCCAAGATTGGTTGTCCGGGGAGCTGTTTTTT.

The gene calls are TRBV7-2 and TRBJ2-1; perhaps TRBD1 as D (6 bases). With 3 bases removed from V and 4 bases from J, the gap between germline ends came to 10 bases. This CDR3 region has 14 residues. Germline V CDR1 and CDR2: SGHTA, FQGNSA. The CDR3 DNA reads TGTGCCAGCAGCTTGCGGACAGATTACAATGAGCAGTTCTTC. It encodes CASSLRTDYNEQFF.

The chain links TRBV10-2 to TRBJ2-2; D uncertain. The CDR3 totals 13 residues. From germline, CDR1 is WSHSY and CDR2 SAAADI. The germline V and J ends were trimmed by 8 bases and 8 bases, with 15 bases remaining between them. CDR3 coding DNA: TGCGCCAGCCGTGCATCGCCTGGGGGGGAGCTGTTTTTT. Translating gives CASRASPGGELFF.

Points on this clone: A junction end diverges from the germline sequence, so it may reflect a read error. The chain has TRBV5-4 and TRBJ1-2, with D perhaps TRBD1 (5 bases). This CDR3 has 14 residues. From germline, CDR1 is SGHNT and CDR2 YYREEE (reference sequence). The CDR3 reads CASSLVGEPYVYTF. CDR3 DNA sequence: TGTGCCAGCAGCTTGGTGGGGGAACCCTATGTCTACACCTTC.

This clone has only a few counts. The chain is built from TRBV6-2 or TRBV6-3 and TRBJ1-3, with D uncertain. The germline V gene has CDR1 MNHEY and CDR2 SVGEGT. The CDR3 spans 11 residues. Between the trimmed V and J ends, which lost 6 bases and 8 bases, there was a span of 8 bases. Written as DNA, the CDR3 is TGTGCCAGCAGCCAGCTGGACACCATATATTTT. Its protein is CASSQLDTIYF.

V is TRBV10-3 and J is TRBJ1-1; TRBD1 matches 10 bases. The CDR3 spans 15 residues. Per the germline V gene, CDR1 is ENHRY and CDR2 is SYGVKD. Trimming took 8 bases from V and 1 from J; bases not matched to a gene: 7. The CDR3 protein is CAISRDRGRNTEAFF. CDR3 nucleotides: TGTGCCATCTCCCGGGACAGGGGTCGGAACACTGAAGCTTTCTTT.

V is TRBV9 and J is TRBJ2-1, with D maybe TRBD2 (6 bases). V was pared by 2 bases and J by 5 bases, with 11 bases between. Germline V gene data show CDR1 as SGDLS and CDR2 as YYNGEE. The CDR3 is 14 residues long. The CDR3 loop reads CASSVAGNNNEQFF. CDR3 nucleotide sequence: TGTGCCAGCAGCGTTGCGGGGAATAACAATGAGCAGTTCTTC.

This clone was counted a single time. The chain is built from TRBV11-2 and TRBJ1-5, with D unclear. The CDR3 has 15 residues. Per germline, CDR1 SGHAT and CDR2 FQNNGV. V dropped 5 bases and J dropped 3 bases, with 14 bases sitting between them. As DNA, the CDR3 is TGTGCCAGCAGCCTCCTCTCTGGCCTCAATCAGCCCCAGCATTTT. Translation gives CASSLLSGLNQPQHF. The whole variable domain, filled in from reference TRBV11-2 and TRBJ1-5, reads EAGVAQSPRYKIIEKRQSVAFWCNPISGHATLYWYQQILGQGPKLLIQFQNNGVVDDSQLPKDRFSAERLKGVDSTLKIQPAKLEDSAVYLCASSLLSGLNQPQHFGDGTRLSIL.

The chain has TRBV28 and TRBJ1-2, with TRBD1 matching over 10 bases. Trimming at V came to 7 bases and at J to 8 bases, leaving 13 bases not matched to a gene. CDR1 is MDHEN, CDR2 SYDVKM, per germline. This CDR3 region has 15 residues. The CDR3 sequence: CASNRQGAKISGYTF. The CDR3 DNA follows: TGTGCCAGCAACCGACAGGGGGCGAAGATTAGCGGCTACACCTTC.

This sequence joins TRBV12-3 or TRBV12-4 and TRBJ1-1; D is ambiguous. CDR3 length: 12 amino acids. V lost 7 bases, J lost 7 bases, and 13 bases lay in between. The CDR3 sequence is CASTPTRSEAFF. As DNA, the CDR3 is TGTGCCAGCACCCCAACCAGGAGTGAAGCTTTCTTT.

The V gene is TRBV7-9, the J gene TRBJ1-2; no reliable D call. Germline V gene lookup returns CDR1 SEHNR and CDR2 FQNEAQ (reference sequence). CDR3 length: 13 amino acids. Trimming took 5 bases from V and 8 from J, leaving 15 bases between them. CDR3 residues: CASSPTGVEGYTF. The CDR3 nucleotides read TGTGCCAGCAGCCCCACGGGAGTCGAGGGCTACACCTTC.

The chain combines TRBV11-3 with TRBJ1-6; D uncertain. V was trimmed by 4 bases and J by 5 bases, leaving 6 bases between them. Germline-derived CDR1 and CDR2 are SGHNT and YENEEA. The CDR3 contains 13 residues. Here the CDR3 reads CASSSMNNSPLHF. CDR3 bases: TGTGCCAGCAGCTCAATGAATAATTCACCCCTCCACTTT.

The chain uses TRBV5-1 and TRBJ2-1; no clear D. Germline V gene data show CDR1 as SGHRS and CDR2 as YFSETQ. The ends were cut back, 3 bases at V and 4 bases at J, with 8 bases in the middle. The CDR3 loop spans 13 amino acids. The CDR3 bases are TGCGCCAGCAGCTCGCCTACTTACAATGAGCAGTTCTTC. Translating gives CASSSPTYNEQFF.

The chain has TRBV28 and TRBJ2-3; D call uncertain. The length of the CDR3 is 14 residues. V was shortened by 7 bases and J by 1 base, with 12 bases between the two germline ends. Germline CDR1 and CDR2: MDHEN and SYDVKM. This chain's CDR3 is CASMGHGRTDTQYF. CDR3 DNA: TGTGCCAGCATGGGCCATGGGCGCACAGATACGCAGTATTTT.

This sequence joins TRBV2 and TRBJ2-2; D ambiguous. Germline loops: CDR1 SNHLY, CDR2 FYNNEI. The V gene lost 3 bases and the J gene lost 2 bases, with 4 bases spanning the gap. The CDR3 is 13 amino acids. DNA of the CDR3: TGTGCCAGCAGTGACAAAAACACCGGGGAGCTGTTTTTT. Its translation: CASSDKNTGELFF.

In DNA form, the CDR3 reads TGTGCCAGCTCTGGGGGCGGGAACACTGAAGCTTTCTTT. The encoded protein is CASSGGGNTEAFF. The genes are TRBV18 and TRBJ1-1; TRBD1 might be the D (6 bases). Germline V lookup: CDR1 KGHSH, CDR2 LQKENI. The CDR3 has 13 residues. Trimming removed 6 bases at V and 1 base at J, with 9 bases between.